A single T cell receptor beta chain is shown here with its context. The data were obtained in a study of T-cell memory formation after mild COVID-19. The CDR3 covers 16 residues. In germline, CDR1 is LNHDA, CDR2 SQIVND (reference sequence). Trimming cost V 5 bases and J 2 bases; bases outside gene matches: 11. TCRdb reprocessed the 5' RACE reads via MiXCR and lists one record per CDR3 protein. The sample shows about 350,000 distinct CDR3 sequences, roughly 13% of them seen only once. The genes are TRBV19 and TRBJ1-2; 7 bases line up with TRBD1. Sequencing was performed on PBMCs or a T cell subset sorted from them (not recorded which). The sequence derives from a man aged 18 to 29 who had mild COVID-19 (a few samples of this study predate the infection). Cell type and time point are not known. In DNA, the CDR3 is TGTGCCAGTAGTTATGTGACAGGGAATACGAACTATGGCTACACCTTC. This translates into CASSYVTGNTNYGYTF.